The 17 T cell receptor beta chains below all came from one sample that was sequenced in a study of blood T cell repertoires in COVID-19. Data came from immunoSEQ multiplex PCR; TCRdb stores just in-frame clones and leaves some out. Of about 60,000 clones in the sample, roughly 88% were seen once. The sample comprised peripheral blood. Receptors originate from a man aged 25-45 years with COVID-19, enrolled during active disease.

The V call is TRBV6-4, the J call TRBJ2-4, with 14 bases fitting TRBD2. This CDR3 is 14 amino acids long. V was pared by 3 bases and J by 8 bases, with 0 bases of the junction left unmatched. The V gene's germline CDR1 is MRHNA and CDR2 SNTAGT. The CDR3, as DNA: TGTGCCAGCAGTGAGGGACTAGCGGGAGACATTCAGTACTTC. Amino acids: CASSEGLAGDIQYF.

This clone was seen a handful of times. The chain links TRBV28 to TRBJ1-1; D not resolved. This CDR3 region has 10 residues. CDR1 is MDHEN and CDR2 is SYDVKM in the germline V gene. Trimming took 9 bases from V and 4 from J, leaving 6 bases between them. CDR3 sequence (DNA): TGTGCCAGTCGGTTCACTGAAGCTTTCTTT. Translating gives CASRFTEAFF.

In its sample, this clone was seen once. The chain is built from TRBV27 and TRBJ1-5; maybe TRBD1 (5 bases). The length of the CDR3 is 15 residues. CDR1 MNHEY and CDR2 SMNVEV come from the germline V gene (reference sequence). V was shortened by 5 bases and J by 8 bases, with 19 bases between the two germline ends. The CDR3 here is CASSPFGGLKEPQHF. For the CDR3, the DNA is TGTGCCAGCAGTCCCTTCGGGGGTCTTAAGGAGCCCCAGCATTTT.

The V call is TRBV29-1, the J call TRBJ2-7, with 9 bases that match TRBD2. V dropped 7 bases and J dropped 6; count of bases not matched to a gene: 13. The CDR3 covers 14 residues. Germline CDR1 reads SQVTM; CDR2 reads ANQGSEA. CDR3 residues: CSALGGSGRSEQYF. As DNA, the CDR3 is TGCAGCGCCCTAGGGGGTAGCGGGAGAAGCGAGCAGTACTTC.

The chain joins TRBV19 to TRBJ1-1, with 8 bases that match TRBD1. The CDR3 is made up of 18 amino acids. Losses at the gene ends were 10 bases for V and 3 bases for J; bases not matched to a gene: 22. Germline assignment: CDR1 LNHDA and CDR2 SQIVND (reference sequence). The CDR3 region has the DNA TGTGCCACTTATCTTTTTGAGTTTGGACAGGGTTTTGACACTGAAGCTTTCTTT. Translated, it gives CATYLFEFGQGFDTEAFF.

The chain combines TRBV28 with TRBJ1-5; a weak D match, TRBD1 (5 bases). Germline CDR1 and CDR2: MDHEN and SYDVKM. The CDR3 is 13 amino acids. V was shortened by 2 bases and J by 6 bases, with 8 bases between the two germline ends. CDR3 protein: CASSLNQGQPQHF. CDR3 DNA: TGTGCCAGCAGTTTAAATCAGGGTCAGCCCCAGCATTTT.

The chain is built from TRBV20-1 and TRBJ1-2; no definite D call. The CDR3 is made up of 13 amino acids. Trimming removed 3 bases at V and 8 bases at J, with 16 bases between. The germline gives CDR1 DFQATT, CDR2 SNEGSKA (reference sequence). The DNA of the CDR3 is TGCAGTGCTAGTAACGGCGCGACCGGGGGCTACACCTTC. Amino acids: CSASNGATGGYTF.

The J gene is TRBJ2-7, the V gene TRBV10-3; 8 nucleotides match TRBD1. Unmatched junction bases numbered 7, after V lost 7 bases and J lost 5 bases. The CDR3 runs 13 residues. Germline lookup yields CDR1 ENHRY and CDR2 SYGVKD. CDR3 sequence: CAIKIPGGNEQYF. The DNA of the CDR3 is TGTGCCATCAAAATCCCAGGGGGCAACGAGCAGTACTTC.

About this clone: The same CDR3 also results from other DNA sequences found in this sample. V usage is TRBV28 and J usage is TRBJ1-2; no firm D call. Trimming cost V 2 bases and J 4 bases, with 5 bases left between them. This CDR3 contains 12 residues. Germline V lookup: CDR1 MDHEN, CDR2 SYDVKM. The CDR3 DNA reads as TGTGCCAGCAGTTTAAACAGCTATGGCTACACCTTC. Protein sequence: CASSLNSYGYTF.

This sequence joins TRBV5-1 and TRBJ1-2; D remains unclear. Germline CDR1 and CDR2: SGHRS and YFSETQ. The CDR3 has 11 amino acids. V lost 6 bases, J lost 4 bases, and 7 bases lay in between. The CDR3 coding sequence is TGCGCCAGCAATTCGGGCTATGGCTACACCTTC. Translation: CASNSGYGYTF.

The sample holds one count of this clone. The chain links TRBV29-1 to TRBJ2-7; TRBD2 matches at 11 bases. V shed 4 bases and J 0 bases; nucleotides not matched to a gene: 2. This CDR3 contains 14 residues. Germline V gives CDR1 SQVTM, CDR2 ANQGSEA. The CDR3 loop reads CSVGGLADSYEQYF. CDR3 sequence (DNA): TGCAGCGTTGGGGGACTAGCGGACTCCTACGAGCAGTACTTC.

The V and J genes are TRBV27 and TRBJ2-6; no firm D call. V was trimmed by 6 bases and J by 2 bases, leaving 5 bases between them. There are 13 residues in the CDR3. The germline gives CDR1 MNHEY, CDR2 SMNVEV (reference sequence). CDR3 sequence: CASSWPGANVLTF. For the CDR3, the DNA is TGTGCCAGCAGCTGGCCTGGGGCCAACGTCCTGACTTTC. The variable domain in full, completed from reference TRBV27 and TRBJ2-6, reads EAQVTQNPRYLITVTGKKLTVTCSQNMNHEYMSWYRQDPGLGLRQIYYSMNVEVTDKGDVPEGYKVSRKEKRNFPLILESPSPNQTSLYFCASSWPGANVLTFGAGSRLTVL.

This chain uses TRBV5-6 with TRBJ2-2; 9 bases are shared with TRBD2. The CDR3 is 16 amino acids. Unmatched junction bases numbered 7, after V lost 0 bases and J lost 7 bases. Germline CDR1 and CDR2: SGHDT and YYEEEE. CDR3 DNA: TGTGCCAGCAGCTTGGAGGCGGGAGGGCAGGGCGGGGAGCTGTTTTTT. Translated: CASSLEAGGQGGELFF. Full variable domain (outside the CDR3, taken from reference TRBV5-6 and TRBJ2-2): DAGVTQSPTHLIKTRGQQVTLRCSPKSGHDTVSWYQQALGQGPQFIFQYYEEEERQRGNFPDRFSGHQFPNYSSELNVNALLLGDSALYLCASSLEAGGQGGELFFGEGSRLTVL.

The CDR3 region is CASSPGQGSEKLFF. For the CDR3, the DNA is TGTGCCAGCTCACCGGGACAGGGGAGTGAAAAACTGTTTTTT. This chain joins TRBV18 and TRBJ1-4; 10 nucleotides agree with TRBD1. V was clipped by 3 bases and J by 7 bases; unmatched bases: 2. The CDR3 loop spans 14 amino acids. CDR1 and CDR2 from the germline V gene are KGHSH and LQKENI.

This clone has just a few counts. CDR3 bases: TGTGCCAGCAAATCGGGGGAGACCGGGGAGCTGTTTTTT. It translates to CASKSGETGELFF. The chain combines TRBV6-5 with TRBJ2-2, with D possibly being TRBD2 (6 bases). V shed 7 bases and J shed 5 bases, with 11 bases lying between them. CDR3 length equals 13 residues. Germline V gene sequence: CDR1 MNHEY, CDR2 SVGAGI.

This clone was counted between two and nine times. The chain combines TRBV6-6 with TRBJ1-1, with a tentative D call TRBD1 (6 bases). The CDR3 runs 14 residues. Germline lookup yields CDR1 MNHNY and CDR2 SVGAGI (reference sequence). V lost 10 bases and J lost 5, with 20 bases in between. CDR3 bases: TGTGCCACCGCTGGGGGCGGGGGGCGGACTGAAGCTTTCTTT. It specifies CATAGGGGRTEAFF.

V and J are TRBV11-3 and TRBJ2-3; weak D call: TRBD2 (6 bases). Trimming removed 4 bases at V and 6 bases at J, with 14 bases between. CDR3 length equals 14 residues. Germline lookup yields CDR1 SGHNT and CDR2 YENEEA. For the CDR3, the DNA is TGTGCCAGCAGCTCGGGACTCCTGGGGGATACGCAGTATTTT. Encoded protein: CASSSGLLGDTQYF.